A selection of T cell receptor beta chains follows, all from one sample in a study of radiation and T cells in renal cell carcinoma. Sequenced by immunoSEQ multiplex PCR; TCRdb stores in-frame clones only, minus some. This table holds about 130,000 clones, 70% to 90% found once. The sequencing here drew on blood, taken from a patient whose treatment included radiotherapy and nephrectomy. These receptor sequences come from a woman between 55 and 75 years old with renal cell carcinoma. CDR3s include the opening cysteine and the closing phenylalanine or tryptophan. Each record gives: J gene, V gene, clone size, D gene, CDR3 protein, CDR3 DNA. D genes are given only for firm matches. Part of the rows lack a size; the others show once, few, many or a class for expanded clones.

J gene: TRBJ2-3; V gene: TRBV15; clone size: NA; D gene: NA; CDR3 protein: CATSMGPSSTDTQYF; CDR3 DNA: TGTGCCACCAGCATGGGCCCATCCTCCACAGATACGCAGTATTTT
J gene: TRBJ1-2; V gene: TRBV18; clone size: NA; D gene: NA; CDR3 protein: CASSSTVGREKYGYTF; CDR3 DNA: TGTGCCAGCTCGTCGACAGTGGGGCGGGAGAAATATGGCTACACCTTC
J gene: TRBJ2-7; V gene: TRBV4-1; clone size: NA; D gene: NA; CDR3 protein: CASSPGWTEPYEQYF; CDR3 DNA: TGCGCCAGCAGCCCCGGATGGACAGAACCCTACGAGCAGTACTTC
J gene: TRBJ2-1; V gene: TRBV6-5; clone size: NA; D gene: TRBD1; CDR3 protein: CASSSGQAYNEQFF; CDR3 DNA: TGTGCCAGCAGTTCGGGACAGGCTTACAATGAGCAGTTCTTC
J gene: TRBJ1-5; V gene: TRBV19; clone size: NA; D gene: NA; CDR3 protein: CASSIIMGPNQPQHF; CDR3 DNA: TGTGCCAGTAGTATTATTATGGGGCCCAATCAGCCCCAGCATTTT
J gene: TRBJ2-7; V gene: TRBV6-6; clone size: once; D gene: NA; CDR3 protein: CASLLSGSLEQYF; CDR3 DNA: TGTGCCAGCCTCCTGAGCGGATCTCTCGAGCAGTACTTC
J gene: TRBJ1-2; V gene: TRBV28; clone size: NA; D gene: NA; CDR3 protein: CASSLSPPLLAF; CDR3 DNA: TGTGCCAGCAGTTTATCCCCGCCACTACTCGCCTTC
J gene: TRBJ2-2; V gene: TRBV27; clone size: NA; D gene: NA; CDR3 protein: CASSLSFDKKEGELFF; CDR3 DNA: TGTGCCAGCAGTTTGAGTTTTGACAAGAAGGAGGGGGAGCTGTTTTTT
J gene: TRBJ2-1; V gene: TRBV19; clone size: NA; D gene: TRBD2; CDR3 protein: CASSISVPIAGGNNEQFF; CDR3 DNA: TGTGCCAGTAGTATTTCTGTCCCCATAGCGGGAGGGAACAATGAGCAGTTCTTC
J gene: TRBJ1-2; V gene: TRBV29-1; clone size: NA; D gene: TRBD1; CDR3 protein: CSVKGDRGSGYTF; CDR3 DNA: TGCAGCGTTAAGGGGGACAGGGGGTCTGGCTACACCTTC
J gene: TRBJ2-3; V gene: TRBV25-1; clone size: NA; D gene: NA; CDR3 protein: CASSGWGGPTDTQYF; CDR3 DNA: TGTGCCAGCAGCGGGTGGGGGGGGCCCACAGATACGCAGTATTTT
J gene: TRBJ1-4; V gene: TRBV19; clone size: NA; D gene: NA; CDR3 protein: CASSITSTGTNEKLFF; CDR3 DNA: TGTGCCAGTAGTATAACGTCTACAGGGACTAATGAAAAACTGTTTTTT
J gene: TRBJ2-2; V gene: TRBV4-1; clone size: few; D gene: TRBD2; CDR3 protein: CASSQKGASLAGLSGELFF; CDR3 DNA: TGCGCCAGCAGCCAAAAAGGAGCCTCTCTAGCGGGATTATCCGGGGAGCTGTTTTTT
J gene: TRBJ1-2; V gene: TRBV7-9; clone size: NA; D gene: NA; CDR3 protein: CASSILGRDGYTF; CDR3 DNA: TGTGCCAGCAGCATCCTCGGACGGGACGGCTACACCTTC
J gene: TRBJ1-2; V gene: TRBV7-9; clone size: NA; D gene: TRBD1; CDR3 protein: CASSRPGTGNGYTF; CDR3 DNA: TGTGCCAGCAGTAGACCCGGGACAGGGAATGGCTACACCTTC
J gene: TRBJ1-5; V gene: TRBV19; clone size: NA; D gene: NA; CDR3 protein: CASSVAGSAYKPQHF; CDR3 DNA: TGTGCCAGTAGTGTGGCAGGGAGCGCCTATAAGCCCCAGCATTTT
J gene: TRBJ2-5; V gene: TRBV10-3; clone size: NA; D gene: NA; CDR3 protein: CAISDKEKTQYF; CDR3 DNA: TGTGCCATCAGTGATAAGGAGAAGACCCAGTACTTC
J gene: TRBJ1-5; V gene: TRBV15; clone size: NA; D gene: NA; CDR3 protein: CATSRDEQPQHF; CDR3 DNA: TGTGCCACCAGCAGAGATGAGCAGCCCCAGCATTTT
J gene: TRBJ1-3; V gene: TRBV10-1; clone size: NA; D gene: NA; CDR3 protein: CASSSGASGNTIYF; CDR3 DNA: TGCGCCAGCAGTTCCGGAGCCTCTGGAAACACCATATATTTT
J gene: TRBJ1-2; V gene: TRBV29-1; clone size: NA; D gene: NA; CDR3 protein: CSVGTGTNYGYTF; CDR3 DNA: TGCAGCGTTGGAACAGGTACTAACTATGGCTACACCTTC
J gene: TRBJ1-1; V gene: TRBV25-1; clone size: NA; D gene: NA; CDR3 protein: CASSEYSSRNTEAFF; CDR3 DNA: TGTGCCAGCAGTGAATATTCGTCGCGGAACACTGAAGCTTTCTTT
J gene: TRBJ2-3; V gene: TRBV7-6; clone size: NA; D gene: NA; CDR3 protein: CASSLIGSITDTQYF; CDR3 DNA: TGTGCCAGCAGCTTAATCGGGTCCATCACAGATACGCAGTATTTT
J gene: TRBJ2-1; V gene: TRBV29-1; clone size: NA; D gene: NA; CDR3 protein: CSVIFPSSVEQFF; CDR3 DNA: TGCAGCGTAATTTTTCCTAGCTCGGTTGAGCAGTTCTTC
J gene: TRBJ1-1; V gene: TRBV10-1; clone size: NA; D gene: TRBD1; CDR3 protein: CASSEAGRDREAFF; CDR3 DNA: TGCGCCAGCAGTGAGGCCGGCCGGGACAGGGAAGCTTTCTTT
J gene: TRBJ2-7; V gene: TRBV18; clone size: NA; D gene: TRBD1; CDR3 protein: CASSSRDRGQEQYF; CDR3 DNA: TGTGCCAGCTCATCCCGGGACAGGGGGCAAGAGCAGTACTTC
J gene: TRBJ2-2; V gene: TRBV9; clone size: few; D gene: NA; CDR3 protein: CASSTIPGELFF; CDR3 DNA: TGTGCCAGCAGCACCATTCCCGGGGAGCTGTTTTTT
J gene: TRBJ2-7; V gene: TRBV6-4; clone size: NA; D gene: TRBD1; CDR3 protein: CASSSPGQGPYEQYF; CDR3 DNA: TGTGCCAGCAGTTCGCCGGGACAGGGTCCTTACGAGCAGTACTTC
J gene: TRBJ2-5; V gene: TRBV5-1; clone size: NA; D gene: TRBD2; CDR3 protein: CASSGGLQETQYF; CDR3 DNA: TGCGCCAGCAGCGGGGGACTACAAGAGACCCAGTACTTC
J gene: TRBJ2-1; V gene: TRBV10-3; clone size: NA; D gene: TRBD2; CDR3 protein: CAISTSGGAGNEQFF; CDR3 DNA: TGTGCCATCAGCACCAGCGGGGGGGCCGGCAATGAGCAGTTCTTC
J gene: TRBJ2-1; V gene: TRBV28; clone size: NA; D gene: NA; CDR3 protein: CASSLPDFSNEQFF; CDR3 DNA: TGTGCCAGCAGTTTACCCGACTTCTCGAATGAGCAGTTCTTC
J gene: TRBJ2-7; V gene: TRBV5-6; clone size: NA; D gene: NA; CDR3 protein: CASSRDNYEQYF; CDR3 DNA: TGTGCCAGCAGCCGGGACAACTACGAGCAGTACTTC
J gene: TRBJ2-7; V gene: TRBV25-1; clone size: NA; D gene: NA; CDR3 protein: CASSGWWRENTYEQYF; CDR3 DNA: TGTGCCAGCAGCGGCTGGTGGAGAGAAAATACCTACGAGCAGTACTTC
J gene: TRBJ2-2; V gene: TRBV7-2; clone size: NA; D gene: NA; CDR3 protein: CAEAGSAGELFF; CDR3 DNA: TGTGCCGAGGCTGGGTCGGCCGGGGAGCTGTTTTTT
J gene: TRBJ1-6; V gene: TRBV19; clone size: NA; D gene: TRBD1; CDR3 protein: CASSIGGQGMYNSPLHF; CDR3 DNA: TGTGCCAGTAGTATAGGAGGACAGGGGATGTATAATTCACCCCTCCACTTT
J gene: TRBJ2-3; V gene: TRBV9; clone size: once; D gene: TRBD2; CDR3 protein: CASSFSSGGRDTQYF; CDR3 DNA: TGTGCCAGCAGCTTCTCTAGCGGGGGGAGAGATACGCAGTATTTT
J gene: TRBJ1-2; V gene: TRBV13; clone size: NA; D gene: TRBD1; CDR3 protein: CASSPGQGHGYTF; CDR3 DNA: TGTGCCAGCAGCCCCGGACAGGGCCATGGCTACACCTTC
J gene: TRBJ1-2; V gene: TRBV5-4; clone size: NA; D gene: TRBD1; CDR3 protein: CASSSRQGFNYGYTF; CDR3 DNA: TGTGCCAGCAGCTCCCGACAGGGCTTTAACTATGGCTACACCTTC
J gene: TRBJ1-2; V gene: TRBV28; clone size: few; D gene: TRBD1; CDR3 protein: CASSKTGVNGYTF; CDR3 DNA: TGTGCCAGCAGCAAGACAGGGGTTAATGGCTACACCTTC
J gene: TRBJ1-5; V gene: TRBV28; clone size: NA; D gene: NA; CDR3 protein: CASSWGRSRQPQHF; CDR3 DNA: TGTGCCAGCAGTTGGGGGCGGAGCAGACAGCCCCAGCATTTT
J gene: TRBJ1-1; V gene: TRBV19; clone size: NA; D gene: NA; CDR3 protein: CASKGIGGDTEAFF; CDR3 DNA: TGTGCCAGTAAGGGGATTGGAGGGGACACTGAAGCTTTCTTT
J gene: TRBJ2-1; V gene: TRBV5-1; clone size: NA; D gene: NA; CDR3 protein: CASSLVPLGTGDNEQFF; CDR3 DNA: TGCGCCAGCAGCTTGGTACCTCTAGGGACTGGGGACAATGAGCAGTTCTTC
J gene: TRBJ2-5; V gene: TRBV6-6; clone size: NA; D gene: NA; CDR3 protein: CASSYAGREETQYF; CDR3 DNA: TGTGCCAGCAGTTACGCGGGGCGGGAAGAGACCCAGTACTTC
J gene: TRBJ1-4; V gene: TRBV7-9; clone size: NA; D gene: NA; CDR3 protein: CASSLAEVRGEKLFF; CDR3 DNA: TGTGCCAGCAGCTTAGCGGAGGTTAGGGGTGAAAAACTGTTTTTT
J gene: TRBJ1-1; V gene: TRBV11-1; clone size: few; D gene: NA; CDR3 protein: CASSLFPISNTEAFF; CDR3 DNA: TGTGCCAGCAGCTTATTCCCCATTTCGAACACTGAAGCTTTCTTT
J gene: TRBJ2-5; V gene: TRBV5-1; clone size: NA; D gene: TRBD1; CDR3 protein: CASSLGQGYETQYF; CDR3 DNA: TGCGCCAGCAGCTTGGGACAGGGTTATGAGACCCAGTACTTC
J gene: TRBJ1-2; V gene: TRBV28; clone size: NA; D gene: NA; CDR3 protein: CASSRLGVGYTF; CDR3 DNA: TGTGCCAGCAGCCGACTCGGAGTTGGCTACACCTTC
J gene: TRBJ2-1; V gene: TRBV30; clone size: NA; D gene: NA; CDR3 protein: CAWSTGTVNEQFF; CDR3 DNA: TGTGCCTGGAGTACCGGGACCGTCAATGAGCAGTTCTTC
J gene: TRBJ1-6; V gene: TRBV19; clone size: NA; D gene: NA; CDR3 protein: CASSIQGPYSPLHF; CDR3 DNA: TGTGCCAGTAGTATACAGGGGCCCTATTCACCCCTCCACTTT
J gene: TRBJ1-5; V gene: TRBV10-3; clone size: NA; D gene: TRBD1; CDR3 protein: CAISDAGGQGGQPQHF; CDR3 DNA: TGTGCCATCAGTGATGCTGGCGGACAGGGTGGGCAGCCCCAGCATTTT
J gene: TRBJ2-3; V gene: TRBV5-1; clone size: NA; D gene: TRBD2; CDR3 protein: CASSLGVIAGSTDTQYF; CDR3 DNA: TGCGCCAGCAGCTTGGGAGTAATAGCGGGGTCCACAGATACGCAGTATTTT
J gene: TRBJ2-7; V gene: TRBV9; clone size: NA; D gene: NA; CDR3 protein: CASSVDDYEQYF; CDR3 DNA: TGTGCCAGCAGCGTAGACGACTACGAGCAGTACTTC
J gene: TRBJ2-7; V gene: TRBV5-1; clone size: NA; D gene: TRBD2; CDR3 protein: CASSPGGNYEQYF; CDR3 DNA: TGCGCCAGCAGCCCGGGGGGGAACTACGAGCAGTACTTC
J gene: TRBJ2-1; V gene: TRBV6-1; clone size: NA; D gene: TRBD1; CDR3 protein: CASTPGQGWNEQFF; CDR3 DNA: TGTGCCAGCACGCCGGGACAGGGGTGGAATGAGCAGTTCTTC
J gene: TRBJ2-7; V gene: TRBV14; clone size: NA; D gene: TRBD2; CDR3 protein: CASSQALAGDNEQYF; CDR3 DNA: TGTGCCAGCAGCCAAGCACTAGCGGGAGATAACGAGCAGTACTTC
J gene: TRBJ1-4; V gene: TRBV5-1; clone size: NA; D gene: NA; CDR3 protein: CASSLAGAVNEKLFF; CDR3 DNA: TGCGCCAGCAGCTTGGCCGGGGCAGTTAATGAAAAACTGTTTTTT